This T cell receptor beta chain was captured in a study of T cell responses to AZD1222 COVID-19 vaccine. Study conclusions and caveats: There were vaccine-associated CD4 TCRs across spike, dominant at 160-218 and 743-854. Most donors were white British, females outnumbered males, and clonal diversity was possibly underestimated.

The CDR3 has 14 amino acids. V lost 3 bases and J 3 bases, leaving 11 bases between the germline ends. Germline lookup yields CDR1 SQVTM and CDR2 ANQGSEA. Assay used: immunoSEQ multiplex PCR; TCRdb lists only in-frame clones, some missing. Here the sample spans roughly 140,000 clones, just under 95% being singletons. This clone was recorded once. Its antigen remains unidentified. Sequencing was performed on peripheral blood, taken after recovery from COVID-19. This clonotype was sampled from an adult who had recovered from COVID-19. The chain combines TRBV29-1 with TRBJ2-2, with D possibly called TRBD1 or TRBD2 (5 bases each). The CDR3 nucleotides are TGCAGCGTTGATCCCGGGACCTACACCGGGGAGCTGTTTTTT. Its protein product is CSVDPGTYTGELFF.